Shown below are 25 T cell receptor beta chains from a single sample sequenced in a study of control samples from healthy donors and cancer patients. Measured with immunoSEQ multiplex PCR; TCRdb has only the in-frame clones, and not every one. There are 100,000 to 150,000 clones in the sample; about 92% occur only once, and about 1.9% lies in the top ten. Material for sequencing was blood. These receptors were obtained from a woman in her forties or fifties in good health.

The chain recombines TRBV18 with TRBJ1-2; TRBD1 aligns across 9 bases. The CDR3 totals 17 residues. V gave up 1 base and J gave up 1 base; unmatched junction bases: 7. From germline, CDR1 is KGHSH and CDR2 LQKENI. The CDR3 nucleotides are TGTGCCAGCTCACCACTCCCGGGACAGGGTGGTAACTATGGCTACACCTTC. Translating it yields CASSPLPGQGGNYGYTF. Complete variable domain (other parts from reference TRBV18 and TRBJ1-2): NAGVMQNPRHLVRRRGQEARLRCSPMKGHSHVYWYRQLPEEGLKFMVYLQKENIIDESGMPKERFSAEFPKEGPSILRIQQVVRGDSAAYFCASSPLPGQGGNYGYTFGSGTRLTVV.

This chain uses TRBV30 with TRBJ2-7; D is perhaps TRBD1 or TRBD2 (5 bases each). The CDR3 runs to 13 residues. Germline V CDR1 and CDR2: GTSNPN, SVGIG (reference sequence). Between the trimmed V and J ends, which lost 1 base and 7 bases, there was a span of 14 bases. The CDR3 nucleotides read TGTGCCTGGAGTGCCCGGGGCGGTGGGGAGCAGTACTTC. Protein: CAWSARGGGEQYF.

The chain is built from TRBV28 and TRBJ2-5; TRBD2 aligns across 9 bases. The CDR3 sequence is 15 residues long. Losses at the gene ends were 4 bases for V and 5 bases for J; bases not matched to a gene: 8. CDR1 is MDHEN and CDR2 is SYDVKM in the germline V gene. For the CDR3, the DNA is TGTGCCAGCAGTTCTAGCGGGGCGTTCAGGGAGACCCAGTACTTC. Its translation: CASSSSGAFRETQYF.

This chain joins TRBV30 and TRBJ2-3; D is uncertain. The CDR3 is 12 residues long. The V gene's germline CDR1 is GTSNPN and CDR2 SVGIG (reference sequence). Trimming left V 3 bases short and J 0 bases short, with 4 bases between. CDR3 residues: CAWSLSTDTQYF. The CDR3 bases are TGTGCCTGGAGCCTAAGCACAGATACGCAGTATTTT.

The V gene is TRBV30, the J gene TRBJ1-4; D perhaps matches TRBD1 (5 bases). V was clipped by 1 base and J by 0 bases, with 9 bases between them. Germline values: CDR1 GTSNPN, CDR2 SVGIG (reference sequence). This CDR3 comprises 15 residues. The CDR3 DNA is TGTGCCTGGAGTGGGGCCAGGGCAACTAATGAAAAACTGTTTTTT. Translating gives CAWSGARATNEKLFF.

This chain links TRBV15 with TRBJ2-2, with 8 bases that match TRBD1. V shed 0 bases and J 6 bases; nucleotides not matched to a gene: 3. CDR1 and CDR2 from the germline V gene are LNHNV and YYDKDF (reference sequence). The CDR3 covers 15 residues. For the CDR3, the DNA is TGTGCCACCAGCAGAGAAAACAGGGGGGCCGGGGAGCTGTTTTTT. Encoded protein: CATSRENRGAGELFF.

J is TRBJ1-3 and V is TRBV11-3, with D possibly TRBD1 on 5 matching bases. CDR1 and CDR2 from the germline V gene are SGHNT and YENEEA. V lost 0 bases and J lost 1, with 16 bases in between. The CDR3 covers 18 residues. This chain's CDR3 is CASSLECATVESGNTIYF. The CDR3 region has the DNA TGTGCCAGCAGCTTAGAGTGCGCGACAGTCGAATCTGGAAACACCATATATTTT.

The V and J genes are TRBV19 and TRBJ2-1; no reliable D call. Per the germline V gene, CDR1 is LNHDA and CDR2 is SQIVND (reference sequence). The CDR3 is made up of 13 amino acids. V gave up 3 bases and J gave up 2 bases, with 5 bases separating them. In nucleotides, the CDR3 is TGTGCCAGTAGTATTGGGCCCTACAATGAGCAGTTCTTC. Its translation is CASSIGPYNEQFF.

In regard to this clone: Germline and junction disagree at one end, which may indicate a read error. This rearrangement joins TRBV10-1 to TRBJ1-4; a weak D match, TRBD1 (6 bases). The CDR3 extends over 15 amino acids. CDR1 is WNHNN and CDR2 is SYGVQD in the germline V gene (reference sequence). As DNA, the CDR3 is TGCGCCAGCAGCGAGTCGGGGGCCTCAAATGAAAAACTGTTTTTT. As protein: CASSESGASNEKLFF.

The chain joins TRBV6-5 to TRBJ2-1; the D is unclear. CDR3 length: 14 amino acids. Trimming removed 8 bases at V and 7 bases at J, with 18 bases between. CDR1 is MNHEY, CDR2 SVGAGI, per germline. The CDR3 protein is CASRTLTGKNEQFF. The CDR3 DNA reads TGTGCCAGCCGCACTTTGACGGGCAAAAATGAGCAGTTCTTC.

The chain joins TRBV28 to TRBJ2-2; no firm D call. V lost 5 bases and J lost 5, with 12 bases in between. Germline V lookup: CDR1 MDHEN, CDR2 SYDVKM. The CDR3 has 14 residues. The CDR3: CASSQLTSTGELFF. CDR3 coding DNA: TGTGCCAGCAGTCAATTGACGTCAACCGGGGAGCTGTTTTTT.

The rearrangement joins TRBV4-2 to TRBJ2-3; 11 nucleotides agree with TRBD2. Germline CDR1 LGHNA, CDR2 YNFKEQ. The J segment lost 5 bases and the V segment lost 2 bases, leaving 12 bases of the junction unmatched. The CDR3 runs 18 residues. The CDR3 is CASSQFALAGGGQDTQYF. The CDR3 DNA reads as TGTGCCAGCAGCCAATTCGCCCTAGCGGGGGGCGGCCAAGATACGCAGTATTTT.

In the case of this clone: One end of the junction does not line up with germline, which may come from a read error. The rearrangement uses TRBV6-2 or TRBV6-3 and TRBJ2-1, with 8 positions matching TRBD2. The CDR3 consists of 17 residues. Germline V CDR1 and CDR2: MNHEY, SVGEGT. CDR3 in DNA: TGTGCCAGCATTTACAGGATAAGCGGGAGCATCTTGAATGAGCAGTTCTTC. Its translation is CASIYRISGSILNEQFF.

This chain connects TRBV18 to TRBJ2-1; maybe TRBD2 (5 bases). The CDR3 contains 16 residues. Trimming took off 2 bases at V and 6 bases at J, with 17 bases between the two ends. Germline lookup yields CDR1 KGHSH and CDR2 LQKENI. The CDR3 DNA sequence: TGTGCCAGCTCACCAGCTTCGCGGGCGGTGGGCAATGAGCAGTTCTTC. Protein sequence: CASSPASRAVGNEQFF.

The chain has TRBV5-1 and TRBJ2-3; 7 bases match TRBD1. Trimming removed 3 bases from V and 6 bases from J; junction bases left unmatched: 7. Germline lookup yields CDR1 SGHRS and CDR2 YFSETQ. The CDR3 runs to 14 residues. CDR3 sequence: CASSSRTGRDTQYF. The CDR3 DNA sequence: TGCGCCAGCAGCTCCAGGACAGGTCGGGATACGCAGTATTTT.

V is TRBV4-1 and J is TRBJ1-1, with D unresolved. Germline CDR1 is MGHRA and CDR2 is YSYEKL. V gave up 0 bases and J gave up 4 bases, with 15 bases separating them. The CDR3 runs 16 residues. The CDR3 DNA reads as TGCGCCAGCAGCCAAGAAGAACGGTTTCTGGTCACTGAAGCTTTCTTT. Protein product: CASSQEERFLVTEAFF.

The rearrangement joins TRBV7-2 to TRBJ1-4; 8 bases line up with TRBD1. V lost 5 bases, J lost 6 bases, and 11 bases stayed unmatched. The CDR3 is made up of 16 amino acids. CDR1 and CDR2 (germline): SGHTA, FQGNSA. CDR3 nucleotides: TGTGCCAGCAGCCCGACCTACAGGGGGAGAGATGAAAAACTGTTTTTT. Translated, it gives CASSPTYRGRDEKLFF.

The V call is TRBV6-5, the J call TRBJ2-1; D might be TRBD2 (5 bases). CDR3 length equals 15 residues. The V end lost 6 bases, the J end lost 6 bases, and 18 bases lay between the germline ends. CDR1 and CDR2 from the germline V gene are MNHEY and SVGAGI. The CDR3 coding sequence is TGTGCCAGCAGAAAAGGACTGGAAGTGGGCAATGAGCAGTTCTTC. Encoded protein: CASRKGLEVGNEQFF.

The chain couples TRBV11-2 to TRBJ2-7, with TRBD1 identical over 9 bases. Germline V gives CDR1 SGHAT, CDR2 FQNNGV. With 6 bases clipped from V and 3 bases from J, the junction kept 6 bases outside the gene matches. This CDR3 is 14 amino acids long. The CDR3 DNA sequence: TGTGCCAGCAGTTTTGGGACAGGGATCTACGAGCAGTACTTC. It yields the protein CASSFGTGIYEQYF.

This chain uses TRBV30 with TRBJ1-1, with D perhaps TRBD1 (6 bases). Germline V gene data show CDR1 as GTSNPN and CDR2 as SVGIG (reference sequence). Trimming left V 2 bases short and J 1 base short, with 11 bases between. This CDR3 is 14 amino acids long. This CDR3 is CAWSKWGQNTEAFF. In DNA form, the CDR3 reads TGTGCCTGGAGTAAGTGGGGGCAGAACACTGAAGCTTTCTTT.

The chain recombines TRBV6-6 with TRBJ2-6; TRBD1 might be the D (5 bases). The length of the CDR3 is 16 residues. V shed 7 bases and J shed 1 base, with 14 bases lying between them. Germline lookup yields CDR1 MNHNY and CDR2 SVGAGI (reference sequence). The CDR3 here is CASTSGQESGANVLTF. The CDR3, as DNA: TGTGCCAGCACCTCAGGGCAAGAATCTGGGGCCAACGTCCTGACTTTC.

The chain has TRBV28 and TRBJ2-7; TRBD1 aligns across 9 bases. After removal of 6 bases from V and 1 base from J, the junction contained 7 bases not matched to a gene. The CDR3 is 15 residues long. From germline, CDR1 is MDHEN and CDR2 SYDVKM. CDR3: CASRLTGTGSYEQYF. CDR3 DNA: TGTGCCAGCAGGTTAACCGGGACAGGGTCCTACGAGCAGTACTTC.

The chain has TRBV6-4 and TRBJ2-1, with no clear D. Germline lookup yields CDR1 MRHNA and CDR2 SNTAGT. V dropped 2 bases and J dropped 2 bases, with 10 bases sitting between them. CDR3 length: 15 amino acids. CDR3 amino acids: CASSDPEKTYNEQFF. The CDR3 bases are TGTGCCAGCAGTGACCCGGAGAAGACCTACAATGAGCAGTTCTTC.

This clone was observed a single time. The rearrangement joins TRBV6-5 to TRBJ2-7; D possibly uses TRBD1 or TRBD2 (5 bases each). There are 14 residues in the CDR3. The V and J ends lost 1 base and 7 bases respectively, with 14 bases between them. Germline V gene data show CDR1 as MNHEY and CDR2 as SVGAGI. CDR3 nucleotide sequence: TGTGCCAGCAGTTACTTCGGGACGCACGCGGAGCAGTACTTC. It encodes CASSYFGTHAEQYF.

The gene calls are TRBV3-1 (or the pseudogene TRBV3-2) and TRBJ2-3; D is tentatively TRBD1 or TRBD2 (5 bases each). The CDR3 extends over 15 amino acids. Between the trimmed V and J ends, which lost 0 bases and 2 bases, there was a span of 9 bases. CDR1 LGHDT and CDR2 YNNKEL come from the germline V gene (reference sequence). The CDR3 protein is CASSQDPGPTDTQYF. CDR3 sequence (DNA): TGTGCCAGCAGCCAAGACCCGGGACCCACAGATACGCAGTATTTT.